This T cell receptor (beta chain) originates from a study of shared clonotypes between healthy human individuals. Study-level points and caveats: Richness estimates generally favored naive over memory subsets.

The authors split each subset's genomic DNA evenly across several immunoSEQ plates. Sequencing used immunoSEQ multiplex PCR; TCRdb keeps in-frame clones, though not all of them. The sample holds roughly 1,600,000 clones, approximately 98.5% seen once. In the case of this clone: As yet, its antigen is unknown.

Germline CDR1 and CDR2: MNHEY and SVGAGI. The CDR3 runs 14 residues. V lost 6 bases and J 8 bases, leaving 19 bases between the germline ends. The material sequenced was naive CD4+ T cells sorted from blood. Sample subset: CD45RA+ positively selected. The J gene is TRBJ1-1, the V gene TRBV6-5, with a tentative D call TRBD1 (5 bases). The clonotype was recovered from a man in his thirties or forties in good health. In DNA, the CDR3 is TGTGCCAGCAGCCGCCAGGGATCCCACATGGAAGCTTTCTTT. This sequence encodes CASSRQGSHMEAFF.